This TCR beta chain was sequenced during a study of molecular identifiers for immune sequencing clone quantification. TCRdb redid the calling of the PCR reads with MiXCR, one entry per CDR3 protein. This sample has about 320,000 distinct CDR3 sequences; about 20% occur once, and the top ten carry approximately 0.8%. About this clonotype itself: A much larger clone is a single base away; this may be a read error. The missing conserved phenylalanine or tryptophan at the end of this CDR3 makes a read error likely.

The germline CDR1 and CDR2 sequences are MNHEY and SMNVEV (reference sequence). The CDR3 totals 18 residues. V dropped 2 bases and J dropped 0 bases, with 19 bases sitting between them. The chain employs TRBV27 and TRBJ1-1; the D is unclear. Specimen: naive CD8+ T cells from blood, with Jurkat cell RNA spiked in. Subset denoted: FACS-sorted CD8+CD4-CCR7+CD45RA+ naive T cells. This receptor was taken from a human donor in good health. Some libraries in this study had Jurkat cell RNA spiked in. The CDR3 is CASSLKQIMYDMNTEAFL. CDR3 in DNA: TGTGCCAGCAGTTTAAAGCAAATAATGTACGACATGAACACTGAAGCTTTCTTG.